The sequence of this T cell receptor beta chain was determined in a study of T cell changes during pregnancy in multiple sclerosis. This CDR3 has 13 amino acids. Trimming shortened V by 4 bases and J by 4 bases, and 11 bases separated the two germline ends. Looked up from germline, CDR1 is GTSNPN and CDR2 is SVGIG (reference sequence). Method: immunoSEQ multiplex PCR; TCRdb's copy keeps in-frame clones and lacks some. The table lists about 44,000 clones, 80% to 90% of them singletons. This TCR was recovered from a female donor with multiple sclerosis, enrolled in a pregnancy study. This rearrangement joins TRBV30 to TRBJ2-1; D might be TRBD2 (5 bases). The sequenced sample was CD4+ T cells from peripheral blood mononuclear cells, obtained after pregnancy. The CDR3: CAWNAGKYNEQFF. For the CDR3, the DNA is TGTGCCTGGAATGCCGGGAAGTACAATGAGCAGTTCTTC.